One sample yielded the 18 T cell receptor beta chains listed below, sequenced in a study of Ad26.COV2.S vaccination and SARS-CoV-2 variants. Treatment indicated: about 20 received Ad26.COV2.S at low or high dose, single or two shots; several received placebo; per-sample allocation not given. Day 63 after the first vaccine or placebo injection was the time point for sampling. Sequencing used immunoSEQ multiplex PCR; TCRdb keeps in-frame clones, though not all of them. The profile covers 330,000 or so clones, with under 90% appearing a single time and about 5% taken by the ten largest. The specimen comprised peripheral blood, sampled in a trial of Ad26.COV2.S vaccine versus placebo. The receptors were sampled from a person between 18 and 60 years old who received the Ad26.COV2.S COVID-19 vaccine or a placebo.

The chain employs TRBV7-9 and TRBJ2-3, with D hard to call. This CDR3 has 13 residues. Germline-derived CDR1 and CDR2 are SEHNR and FQNEAQ (reference sequence). The V and J ends lost 1 base and 7 bases respectively, with 9 bases between them. CDR3 protein: CASSLVGVNTQYF. CDR3 coding DNA: TGTGCCAGCAGCTTAGTTGGGGTTAATACGCAGTATTTT.

The chain recombines TRBV7-9 with TRBJ1-1, with D maybe TRBD1 (5 bases). The CDR3 contains 15 residues. V was cut by 5 bases and J by 3 bases, with 16 bases left in between. Germline CDR1 SEHNR, CDR2 FQNEAQ (reference sequence). The CDR3, as DNA: TGTGCCAGCAGCCCCTCAGTAGGGGCGGACACTGAAGCTTTCTTT. Translated: CASSPSVGADTEAFF. Full variable domain (remainder filled in from reference TRBV7-9 and TRBJ1-1): DTGVSQNPRHKITKRGQNVTFRCDPISEHNRLYWYRQTLGQGPEFLTYFQNEAQLEKSRLLSDRFSAERPKGSFSTLEIQRTEQGDSAMYLCASSPSVGADTEAFFGQGTRLTVV.

The chain combines TRBV29-1 with TRBJ1-2; tentatively, D is TRBD1 (5 bases). CDR1 and CDR2 from the germline V gene are SQVTM and ANQGSEA. V was clipped by 0 bases and J by 3 bases, with 20 bases between them. The CDR3 runs to 17 residues. CDR3 residues: CSVEEYRRGYMDYGYTF. The CDR3, as DNA: TGCAGCGTTGAAGAGTACAGGAGAGGGTATATGGACTATGGCTACACCTTC. Drawing the rest from reference TRBV29-1 and TRBJ1-2, the complete variable domain is SAVISQKPSRDICQRGTSLTIQCQVDSQVTMMFWYRQQPGQSLTLIATANQGSEATYESGFVIDKFPISRPNLTFSTLTVSNMSPEDSSIYLCSVEEYRRGYMDYGYTFGSGTRLTVV.

This sequence joins TRBV9 and TRBJ1-2; no definite D call. Trimming removed 0 bases at V and 11 bases at J, with 8 bases between. CDR1 is SGDLS, CDR2 YYNGEE, per germline. The CDR3 has 11 residues. In DNA form, the CDR3 reads TGTGCCAGCAGCGTAGCTTCAGTTTACACCTTC. Its translation is CASSVASVYTF.

V and J are TRBV4-1 and TRBJ2-7; TRBD1 agrees at 7 bases. J was trimmed by 3 bases and V by 0 bases; bases with no gene match: 2. The CDR3 has 14 residues. Germline CDR1 is MGHRA and CDR2 is YSYEKL. CDR3 DNA: TGCGCCAGCAGCCAAGAGCCAGGGGGCTACGAGCAGTACGTC. It specifies CASSQEPGGYEQYV.

The DNA of the CDR3 is TGTGCCAGCAGTGAACAGGGGGCGGGCCAATCTCAGCCCCAGCATTTT. Protein: CASSEQGAGQSQPQHF. The V and J genes are TRBV2 and TRBJ1-5, with TRBD1 matching 8 bases. The V gene's germline CDR1 is SNHLY and CDR2 FYNNEI. This CDR3 region has 16 residues. The ends lost 2 bases at V and 6 bases at J; junction bases unmatched: 9.

This chain uses TRBV7-9 with TRBJ2-3; either TRBD1 or TRBD2 may fit D (5 bases each). Between the trimmed V and J ends, which lost 5 bases and 2 bases, there was a span of 17 bases. The germline V gene encodes CDR1 SEHNR and CDR2 FQNEAQ (reference sequence). The CDR3 is made up of 16 amino acids. The CDR3 coding sequence is TGTGCCAGCAGCCATATCGGACGGGACGTCACAGATACGCAGTATTTT. Translation: CASSHIGRDVTDTQYF.

The chain uses TRBV15 and TRBJ1-1; D is unresolved. The length of the CDR3 is 12 residues. Germline loops: CDR1 LNHNV, CDR2 YYDKDF (reference sequence). Trimming took off 5 bases at V and 8 bases at J, with 12 bases between the two ends. This chain's CDR3 is CATSPSTQEAFF. In DNA, the CDR3 is TGTGCCACCAGCCCCTCAACCCAAGAAGCTTTCTTT.

The CDR3: CAPKRSGSGGELFF. CDR3 in DNA: TGCGCCCCCAAACGGAGTGGGAGTGGCGGGGAGCTGTTTTTT. V gene TRBV10-1 combines with J gene TRBJ2-2; a possible D gene is TRBD2 (5 bases). The V end lost 11 bases, the J end lost 7 bases, and 20 bases lay between the germline ends. CDR1 WNHNN and CDR2 SYGVQD come from the germline V gene (reference sequence). The CDR3 covers 14 residues.

In regard to this clone: Other DNA sequences in the sample encode the same CDR3. This chain links TRBV6-5 with TRBJ1-2; 10 bases align to TRBD1. CDR1 is MNHEY, CDR2 SVGAGI, per germline. The trim removed 0 bases at V and 7 bases at J, leaving 5 bases unmatched. The CDR3 runs 15 residues. The CDR3 DNA reads as TGTGCCAGCAGTTACTCCGGAGGGACAGGGGCTGGCTACACCTTC. Its translation: CASSYSGGTGAGYTF.

This sequence joins TRBV7-9 and TRBJ1-2; unclear D gene. V dropped 1 base and J dropped 7 bases, with 13 bases sitting between them. CDR1 and CDR2 from the germline V gene are SEHNR and FQNEAQ (reference sequence). This CDR3 is 14 amino acids long. The CDR3 spells CASSLGSPEAGYTF. The CDR3 DNA follows: TGTGCCAGCAGCTTAGGCTCACCGGAGGCTGGCTACACCTTC.

This chain uses TRBV4-3 with TRBJ1-3; D is possibly TRBD1 (5 bases). The germline CDR1 and CDR2 sequences are LGHNA and YSLEER. The length of the CDR3 is 17 residues. The V gene lost 0 bases and the J gene lost 0 bases, with 12 bases spanning the gap. The chain's CDR3 is CASSQDRGAASGNTIYF. As DNA, the CDR3 is TGCGCCAGCAGCCAAGATCGAGGGGCAGCCTCTGGAAACACCATATATTTT.

This chain connects TRBV9 to TRBJ2-7; TRBD2 agrees at 9 bases. Germline lookup yields CDR1 SGDLS and CDR2 YYNGEE. The V segment lost 7 bases and the J segment 2 bases; nucleotides outside the gene matches: 19. The CDR3 runs 18 residues. CDR3: CASGPRETGLANTYEQYV. The CDR3 nucleotides are TGTGCCAGCGGACCGCGGGAAACCGGACTAGCGAATACCTACGAGCAGTACGTC.

V and J are TRBV5-6 and TRBJ1-2; D call uncertain. Germline V gene lookup returns CDR1 SGHDT and CDR2 YYEEEE. This CDR3 has 14 amino acids. The germline V and J ends were trimmed by 6 bases and 7 bases, with 19 bases remaining between them. CDR3 in DNA: TGTGCCAGCAACAAATACCTCCCGAGTTCTGGCTACACCTTC. This codes for CASNKYLPSSGYTF.

The rearrangement joins TRBV7-3 to TRBJ1-2, with 10 bases that match TRBD1. This CDR3 is built from 15 residues. CDR1 is SGHTA, CDR2 FQGTGA, per germline. The ends lost 5 bases at V and 3 bases at J; junction bases unmatched: 6. DNA of the CDR3: TGTGCCAGCAGCCCGGGACAGGGGAGTCACTATGGCTACACCTTC. Its translation is CASSPGQGSHYGYTF.

The rearrangement uses TRBV27 and TRBJ2-1; TRBD2 matches at 7 bases. Losses at the gene ends were 4 bases for V and 9 bases for J; bases not matched to a gene: 9. CDR3 length: 14 amino acids. CDR1 MNHEY and CDR2 SMNVEV come from the germline V gene (reference sequence). The CDR3 sequence is CASSWTGTTGEQFF. The CDR3 nucleotides are TGTGCCAGCAGTTGGACCGGGACTACAGGTGAGCAGTTCTTC.

V gene TRBV6-2 or TRBV6-3 combines with J gene TRBJ2-7; the match to TRBD2 covers 8 bases. The germline CDR1 and CDR2 sequences are MNHEY and SVGEGT. CDR3 length: 19 residues. Trimming cost V 0 bases and J 2 bases; bases outside gene matches: 15. CDR3 protein: CASSYSMVLLTSATYEQYF. DNA for the CDR3: TGTGCCAGCAGTTACTCGATGGTCTTACTGACTAGCGCAACCTACGAGCAGTACTTC.

The chain couples TRBV7-9 to TRBJ2-1, with a weak D call TRBD2 (5 bases). The V gene lost 6 bases and the J gene lost 5 bases, with 11 bases spanning the gap. Germline V gene sequence: CDR1 SEHNR, CDR2 FQNEAQ (reference sequence). CDR3 length: 13 residues. The chain's CDR3 is CASSGRGHNEQFF. As DNA, the CDR3 is TGTGCCAGCAGTGGGAGAGGACACAATGAGCAGTTCTTC.